The 25 T cell receptor beta chains in this list originate from one sample, sequenced in a study of Graves' ophthalmopathy and Graves' hyperthyroidism. Amplification from RNA transcripts yielded the TCR beta CDR3 regions. The authors performed first-round RT-PCR with HTBI primers and then a second-round multiplex PCR. TCRdb reanalysed the multiplex PCR reads using MiXCR and keeps one entry per CDR3 protein. The repertoire holds almost 750,000 distinct CDR3 sequences, about 44% seen once, with 44% in the top ten. Input material: peripheral blood. The receptors were sampled from an adult man with Graves' ophthalmopathy.

This clonotype came up once. The chain carries TRBV6-1 and TRBJ1-4, with 7 nucleotides matching TRBD1. The CDR3 contains 13 residues. The V and J ends lost 8 bases and 3 bases, in that order; junction bases with no gene match: 3. The germline gives CDR1 MNHNS, CDR2 SASEGT. The CDR3 loop is CASETGPNEKLFF. Written as DNA, the CDR3 is TGTGCCAGCGAGACAGGGCCTAATGAAAAACTGTTTTTT.

In its sample, this clonotype was seen a few times. This chain links TRBV2 with TRBJ2-7; no reliable D call. The germline V gene encodes CDR1 SNHLY and CDR2 FYNNEI. This CDR3 is 15 amino acids long. Trimming took 4 bases from V and 2 from J, leaving 15 bases between them. The CDR3 loop is CASSVYGTDAYEQYF. The CDR3 DNA follows: TGTGCCAGCAGTGTTTATGGCACTGATGCCTACGAGCAGTACTTC.

In its sample, this clonotype was seen once. J is TRBJ1-2 and V is TRBV29-1; 9 bases are shared with TRBD1. Germline values: CDR1 SQVTM, CDR2 ANQGSEA. CDR3 length equals 12 residues. For the CDR3, the DNA is TGCAGTTTCCTACAGGGGGCGGATGGCTACACCTTC. This sequence encodes CSFLQGADGYTF.

There are a few counts of this clonotype. V is TRBV12-3 or TRBV12-4 and J is TRBJ2-5; 8 bases are a match to TRBD2. V lost 1 base and J lost 5; bases outside the gene matches: 6. The CDR3 is made up of 15 amino acids. The CDR3 here is CASSLGTSPRETQYF. Here the CDR3 DNA reads TGTGCCAGCAGTTTAGGGACTAGCCCGCGGGAGACCCAGTACTTC.

This clonotype was detected ten times or more. The V gene is TRBV2, the J gene TRBJ1-2; 7 bases are shared with TRBD1. Germline V gene data show CDR1 as SNHLY and CDR2 as FYNNEI. V was pared by 4 bases and J by 6 bases, with 2 bases of the junction left unmatched. The CDR3 extends over 12 amino acids. CDR3 residues: CASSAGTDGYTF. The CDR3 DNA sequence: TGTGCCAGCAGTGCCGGGACAGATGGCTACACCTTC.

Remarks on this clonotype: A read error is possible here, since a much larger clone lies one base away. The chain employs TRBV6-6 and TRBJ1-6; 7 bases agree with TRBD1. There are 14 residues in the CDR3. With V trimmed by 4 bases and J by 7 bases, 4 bases remained unmatched. Germline V gives CDR1 MNHNY, CDR2 SVGAGI (reference sequence). The CDR3 region has the DNA TGTGCCAGCAGTTGGGAGACAGGGAATTCACCCCTCCACTTT. It codes for CASSWETGNSPLHF.

CDR3 sequence reads: CASSASTGGALHF. Written as DNA, the CDR3 is TGTGCCAGCAGCGCATCGACAGGAGGTGCCCTCCACTTT. The chain carries TRBV11-2 and TRBJ1-6; the D gene is possibly TRBD1 (6 bases). Germline CDR1 is SGHAT and CDR2 is FQNNGV. V lost 5 bases and J 14 bases, leaving 16 bases between the germline ends. The CDR3 contains 13 residues. Filled out from reference TRBV11-2 and TRBJ1-6, the complete variable domain reads EAGVAQSPRYKIIEKRQSVAFWCNPISGHATLYWYQQILGQGPKLLIQFQNNGVVDDSQLPKDRFSAERLKGVDSTLKIQPAKLEDSAVYLCASSASTGGALHFGNGTRLTVT.

In its sample, this clonotype was seen once. This may be a read error: a much more frequent sequence differs by one nucleotide. The gene calls are TRBV7-2 and TRBJ2-7; a weak D match, TRBD2 (5 bases). Deletions cut 0 bases from V and 2 bases from J, with 11 bases between. Germline CDR1 and CDR2: SGHTA and FQGNSA. The CDR3 consists of 15 residues. CDR3 region: CASSLAHGVTYEQYF. CDR3 in DNA: TGTGCCAGCAGCTTAGCGCACGGGGTCACCTACGAGCAGTACTTC.

This clonotype was detected a few times. V is TRBV5-5 and J is TRBJ2-5, with D possibly matching TRBD1 (6 bases). CDR1 SGHKS and CDR2 YYEKEE come from the germline V gene (reference sequence). The V end lost 0 bases, the J end lost 5 bases, and 17 bases lay between the germline ends. The CDR3 has 16 amino acids. For the CDR3, the DNA is TGTGCCAGCAGCTTGGCCCCATATACAGGGCGGGAGACCCAGTACTTC. It codes for CASSLAPYTGRETQYF.

The gene calls are TRBV19 and TRBJ2-6, with D possibly being TRBD1 (6 bases). The V end lost 3 bases, the J end lost 0 bases, and 9 bases lay between the germline ends. Germline CDR1 is LNHDA and CDR2 is SQIVND (reference sequence). The CDR3 totals 16 residues. The CDR3 here is CASSILGASGANVLTF. The CDR3 bases are TGTGCCAGTAGTATCTTGGGGGCCTCTGGGGCCAACGTCCTGACTTTC.

The table lists this clonotype with a few counts. The genes are TRBV20-1 and TRBJ2-5; unclear D gene. The CDR3 contains 11 residues. Trimming took off 3 bases at V and 5 bases at J, with 7 bases between the two ends. In germline, CDR1 is DFQATT, CDR2 SNEGSKA (reference sequence). CDR3 in DNA: TGCAGTGCTAGGGCCCGGGAGACCCAGTACTTC. It encodes CSARARETQYF.

This clonotype was picked up many times. The V and J genes are TRBV10-2 and TRBJ2-5; D might be TRBD1 (7 bases). The germline V gene encodes CDR1 WSHSY and CDR2 SAAADI. Trimming left V 4 bases short and J 5 bases short, with 20 bases between. This CDR3 comprises 16 residues. The CDR3 DNA reads TGCGCCAGCAGTGGGACAGCCAGGGGGGCAGTTGAGACCCAGTACTTC. As protein: CASSGTARGAVETQYF.

With regard to this clonotype: A read error may account for a junction end that differs from germline. V gene TRBV7-9 combines with J gene TRBJ2-2, with 9 bases matching TRBD2. The germline V gene has CDR1 SEHNR and CDR2 FQNEAQ (reference sequence). The CDR3 spans 17 residues. CDR3 sequence reads: CASSRESGGLGTGELFF. CDR3 bases: TGTGCTAGCAGTCGAGAGAGCGGGGGGCTCGGCACCGGGGAGCTGTTTTTT.

The V and J genes are TRBV7-9 and TRBJ2-5; 7 bases align to TRBD1. V trimming: 4 bases; J trimming: 3 bases; junction bases outside the gene matches: 5. The CDR3 loop spans 14 amino acids. The V gene's germline CDR1 is SEHNR and CDR2 FQNEAQ (reference sequence). This CDR3 reads CASSSQGREETQYF. DNA for the CDR3: TGTGCCAGCAGCTCACAGGGGCGCGAAGAGACCCAGTACTTC. Looking up the rest from reference TRBV7-9 and TRBJ2-5 gives the full variable domain: DTGVSQNPRHKITKRGQNVTFRCDPISEHNRLYWYRQTLGQGPEFLTYFQNEAQLEKSRLLSDRFSAERPKGSFSTLEIQRTEQGDSAMYLCASSSQGREETQYFGPGTRLLVL.

This chain joins TRBV20-1 and TRBJ2-5; possibly TRBD2 for D (6 bases). The V end was cut by 1 base, the J end by 7 bases, with 13 bases between. CDR3 size: 13 residues. The V gene's germline CDR1 is DFQATT and CDR2 SNEGSKA (reference sequence). This CDR3 reads CSARGGGWGTQYF. As DNA, the CDR3 is TGCAGTGCTAGAGGCGGAGGGTGGGGGACCCAGTACTTC.

There are a few counts of this clonotype. Germline is not matched at one junction end, which may reflect a read error. The chain uses TRBV7-9 and TRBJ1-1; possibly TRBD1 for D (5 bases). The CDR3 loop spans 15 amino acids. Germline V gene sequence: CDR1 SEHNR, CDR2 FQNEAQ (reference sequence). The DNA for the CDR3 is TGTGCCAGCAGCCTAGCGGGCGCGGGGCACACTGAAGCTTTCTTT. It codes for CASSLAGAGHTEAFF. The full variable domain, rest sourced from reference TRBV7-9 and TRBJ1-1, is DTGVSQNPRHKITKRGQNVTFRCDPISEHNRLYWYRQTLGQGPEFLTYFQNEAQLEKSRLLSDRFSAERPKGSFSTLEIQRTEQGDSAMYLCASSLAGAGHTEAFFGQGTRLTVV.

The genes are TRBV10-3 and TRBJ1-2; D unclear. The CDR3 covers 15 residues. Germline loops: CDR1 ENHRY, CDR2 SYGVKD. The germline V and J ends were trimmed by 10 bases and 4 bases, with 22 bases remaining between them. CDR3 protein: CASTLPGEGGYGYTF. The CDR3 DNA reads as TGTGCCAGCACTCTCCCAGGAGAGGGCGGCTATGGCTACACCTTC.

The chain carries TRBV11-2 and TRBJ2-6; no reliable D call. V lost 8 bases and J 0 bases, leaving 11 bases between the germline ends. Germline CDR1 and CDR2: SGHAT and FQNNGV. This CDR3 has 15 amino acids. CDR3 nucleotides: TGTGCCAGCTTAGACCCCTTCTCTGGGGCCAACGTCCTGACTTTC. Translated, it gives CASLDPFSGANVLTF.

Only a few counts were recorded for this clonotype. The chain links TRBV20-1 to TRBJ1-5, with D uncertain. The V gene's germline CDR1 is DFQATT and CDR2 SNEGSKA (reference sequence). V was pared by 0 bases and J by 6 bases, with 6 bases between. The CDR3 runs to 12 residues. The CDR3 protein is CSARDYAQPQHF. The CDR3 region has the DNA TGCAGTGCTAGAGATTACGCTCAGCCCCAGCATTTT.

The chain joins TRBV29-1 to TRBJ1-1; D is ambiguous. This CDR3 has 14 residues. CDR1 SQVTM and CDR2 ANQGSEA come from the germline V gene. Deletions cut 8 bases from V and 9 bases from J, with 25 bases between. This CDR3 is CSSPAPGQTRQAFF. DNA of the CDR3: TGCAGCTCACCAGCGCCAGGCCAAACCCGTCAAGCTTTCTTT.

The gene calls are TRBV2 and TRBJ2-7; 10 bases agree with TRBD2. Germline loops: CDR1 SNHLY, CDR2 FYNNEI. CDR3 length: 14 residues. V lost 10 bases and J lost 2; bases outside the gene matches: 8. CDR3 amino acids: CATKGLAEAYEQYF. DNA for the CDR3: TGTGCCACCAAAGGACTAGCGGAGGCCTACGAGCAGTACTTC.

V gene TRBV13 combines with J gene TRBJ1-4; 11 bases are shared with TRBD1. V was pared by 6 bases and J by 5 bases, with 11 bases of the junction left unmatched. CDR1 and CDR2 from the germline V gene are PRHDT and FYEKMQ (reference sequence). This CDR3 is built from 17 residues. As DNA, the CDR3 is TGTGCCAGCAGTCGTGGACAGGGGGCGCCCCCGAATGAAAAACTGTTTTTT. Translating it yields CASSRGQGAPPNEKLFF.

The chain is built from TRBV5-6 and TRBJ1-2, with 7 bases aligning to TRBD1. The CDR3 sequence is 15 residues long. After removal of 6 bases from V and 4 bases from J, the junction contained 12 bases not matched to a gene. Germline lookup yields CDR1 SGHDT and CDR2 YYEEEE. The CDR3, as DNA: TGTGCCAGCAATATTCGACAGGGAATGGTCTATGGCTACACCTTC. Its protein product is CASNIRQGMVYGYTF.

About this clonotype itself: Compared with germline, one end of the junction differs, possibly owing to a read error. CDR3: CASSYTGFEQYF. CDR3 DNA: TGTGCCAGCAGTTACACTGGGTTCGAGCAGTACTTC. This chain joins TRBV10-3 and TRBJ2-7; D remains ambiguous. The CDR3 extends over 12 amino acids. Germline V lookup: CDR1 ENHRY, CDR2 SYGVKD.

The CDR3 loop reads CSASGERGAQFDETQYF. The DNA of the CDR3 is TGCAGCGCCAGTGGGGAGCGGGGGGCCCAATTCGACGAGACCCAGTACTTC. The chain carries TRBV29-1 and TRBJ2-5, with TRBD2 matching over 9 bases. This CDR3 spans 17 amino acids. The V segment lost 7 bases and the J segment 5 bases; nucleotides outside the gene matches: 20. CDR1 is SQVTM and CDR2 is ANQGSEA in the germline V gene.